A selection of T cell receptor beta chains follows, all from one sample in a study of human thymus T cells. The assay was immunoSEQ multiplex PCR, and TCRdb's table has in-frame clones only and misses some. The top ten hold around 0.022% of the sample, which has 100,000 to 150,000 clones, about 94% seen once. Sequencing was done on a sample of thymus tissue. These receptors were collected from a boy less than two years old with a congenital heart defect but otherwise immunologically healthy. CDR3s include the opening cysteine and the closing phenylalanine or tryptophan. Fields, in order: J gene, clone size, V gene, D gene, CDR3 protein, CDR3 DNA. D genes are given only for firm matches. Clone size is given for some rows only: seen once, a few or many times, or a class if the clone is expanded.

j_call: TRBJ1-4; clone_size: -; v_call: TRBV19; d_call: -; cdr3_aa: CASRAGQNEKLFF; cdr3_nt: TGTGCCAGTAGAGCAGGGCAAAACGAAAAACTGTTTTTT
j_call: TRBJ2-1; clone_size: -; v_call: TRBV6-1; d_call: TRBD2; cdr3_aa: CASSKAGGPSDEQFF; cdr3_nt: TGTGCCAGCAGTAAAGCGGGGGGGCCGAGCGATGAGCAGTTCTTC
j_call: TRBJ1-1; clone_size: once; v_call: TRBV15; d_call: TRBD1; cdr3_aa: CATSRNPSQGARNTEAFF; cdr3_nt: TGTGCCACCAGCAGAAATCCCTCGCAGGGGGCGCGGAACACTGAAGCTTTCTTT
j_call: TRBJ1-5; clone_size: -; v_call: TRBV5-3; d_call: -; cdr3_aa: CARSLGRADQPQHF; cdr3_nt: TGTGCCAGAAGCTTGGGTAGGGCGGACCAGCCCCAGCATTTT
j_call: TRBJ1-2; clone_size: -; v_call: TRBV4-1; d_call: TRBD1; cdr3_aa: CASSQAGVLRGQTYGYTF; cdr3_nt: TGCGCCAGCAGCCAAGCGGGGGTTCTGAGGGGACAGACCTATGGCTACACCTTC
j_call: TRBJ2-5; clone_size: -; v_call: TRBV6-5; d_call: -; cdr3_aa: CASTTTGYQETQYF; cdr3_nt: TGTGCCAGCACCACCACGGGTTACCAAGAGACCCAGTACTTC
j_call: TRBJ2-7; clone_size: -; v_call: TRBV30; d_call: -; cdr3_aa: CASQAGAYEQYF; cdr3_nt: TGTGCCTCTCAGGCAGGGGCCTACGAGCAGTACTTC
j_call: TRBJ1-1; clone_size: -; v_call: TRBV27; d_call: TRBD1; cdr3_aa: CASSLQGGGTEAFF; cdr3_nt: TGTGCCAGCAGCCTACAGGGGGGAGGCACTGAAGCTTTCTTT
j_call: TRBJ2-1; clone_size: -; v_call: TRBV6-6; d_call: -; cdr3_aa: CASTGTKYNEQFF; cdr3_nt: TGTGCCAGCACCGGGACAAAATACAATGAGCAGTTCTTC
j_call: TRBJ2-1; clone_size: -; v_call: TRBV5-1; d_call: TRBD2; cdr3_aa: CASSLSRGGYNEQFF; cdr3_nt: TGCGCCAGCAGCTTGAGCCGGGGGGGCTACAATGAGCAGTTCTTC
j_call: TRBJ2-7; clone_size: -; v_call: TRBV4-1; d_call: -; cdr3_aa: CASSQDRDGLSYEQYF; cdr3_nt: TGCGCCAGCAGCCAAGACCGGGACGGACTTTCCTACGAGCAGTACTTC
j_call: TRBJ2-7; clone_size: -; v_call: TRBV7-6; d_call: TRBD2; cdr3_aa: CASSPRLPGLAGVLSYEQYF; cdr3_nt: TGTGCCAGCAGTCCACGCCTCCCCGGACTAGCGGGTGTGCTCTCCTACGAGCAGTACTTC
j_call: TRBJ2-7; clone_size: -; v_call: TRBV28; d_call: -; cdr3_aa: CASSPTRGSSYEQYF; cdr3_nt: TGTGCCAGCAGCCCTACACGGGGGAGCTCCTACGAGCAGTACTTC
j_call: TRBJ2-7; clone_size: -; v_call: TRBV5-6; d_call: -; cdr3_aa: CASSRRRQGQYF; cdr3_nt: TGTGCCAGCAGCCGGAGGAGGCAGGGTCAGTACTTC
j_call: TRBJ2-7; clone_size: -; v_call: TRBV9; d_call: TRBD2; cdr3_aa: CASSVDTSGGSYEQYF; cdr3_nt: TGTGCCAGCAGCGTAGATACGAGCGGGGGTTCCTACGAGCAGTACTTC
j_call: TRBJ2-3; clone_size: -; v_call: TRBV29-1; d_call: -; cdr3_aa: CSVDGGPGDTQYF; cdr3_nt: TGCAGCGTTGACGGGGGCCCCGGGGATACGCAGTATTTT
j_call: TRBJ2-5; clone_size: -; v_call: TRBV14; d_call: TRBD2; cdr3_aa: CASSQVRAGAQETQYF; cdr3_nt: TGTGCCAGCAGCCAAGTGCGAGCGGGGGCTCAAGAGACCCAGTACTTC
j_call: TRBJ1-1; clone_size: -; v_call: TRBV6-5; d_call: TRBD1; cdr3_aa: CASSYIATGMNTEAFF; cdr3_nt: TGTGCCAGCAGTTACATCGCGACAGGGATGAACACTGAAGCTTTCTTT
j_call: TRBJ1-2; clone_size: -; v_call: TRBV7-9; d_call: -; cdr3_aa: CASSSTPDTTHYTF; cdr3_nt: TGTGCCAGCAGCTCCACCCCGGACACCACTCACTACACCTTC
j_call: TRBJ2-5; clone_size: -; v_call: TRBV15; d_call: -; cdr3_aa: CATSRTGKLETQYF; cdr3_nt: TGTGCCACCAGCAGAACAGGCAAATTGGAGACCCAGTACTTC
j_call: TRBJ2-7; clone_size: -; v_call: TRBV6-5; d_call: -; cdr3_aa: CASSLRQNYEQYF; cdr3_nt: TGTGCCAGCAGTTTAAGACAGAACTACGAGCAGTACTTC
j_call: TRBJ2-2; clone_size: -; v_call: TRBV4-3; d_call: TRBD1; cdr3_aa: CASSPGPDRGNTGELFF; cdr3_nt: TGCGCCAGCAGCCCCGGCCCAGACAGGGGGAACACCGGGGAGCTGTTTTTT
j_call: TRBJ2-7; clone_size: once; v_call: TRBV4-3; d_call: TRBD1; cdr3_aa: CASSFDRAPTYEQYF; cdr3_nt: TGCGCCAGCAGCTTTGACAGGGCCCCAACCTACGAGCAGTACTTC
j_call: TRBJ1-1; clone_size: -; v_call: TRBV19; d_call: -; cdr3_aa: CASSIRSTRDTEAFF; cdr3_nt: TGTGCCAGTAGTATTAGGTCTACAAGAGACACTGAAGCTTTCTTT
j_call: TRBJ2-1; clone_size: -; v_call: TRBV7-9; d_call: -; cdr3_aa: CASSLAWRRDRSSYNEQFF; cdr3_nt: TGTGCCAGCAGCTTAGCATGGCGCCGGGACCGGAGCTCCTACAATGAGCAGTTCTTC
j_call: TRBJ2-4; clone_size: -; v_call: TRBV6-4; d_call: -; cdr3_aa: CARLKNIQYF; cdr3_nt: TGTGCCAGGTTAAAAAACATTCAGTACTTC
j_call: TRBJ1-3; clone_size: -; v_call: TRBV5-8; d_call: TRBD1; cdr3_aa: CASSEGTGNGNTIYF; cdr3_nt: TGTGCCAGCAGCGAGGGGACAGGCAATGGAAACACCATATATTTT
j_call: TRBJ2-1; clone_size: -; v_call: TRBV7-2; d_call: -; cdr3_aa: CASSLVRGPPPNEQFF; cdr3_nt: TGTGCCAGCAGCTTAGTGCGGGGACCCCCGCCCAATGAGCAGTTCTTC
j_call: TRBJ1-3; clone_size: once; v_call: TRBV16; d_call: -; cdr3_aa: CASSQSPNRAGNTIYF; cdr3_nt: TGTGCCAGCAGCCAATCTCCTAACAGGGCTGGAAACACCATATATTTT
j_call: TRBJ1-5; clone_size: -; v_call: TRBV19; d_call: -; cdr3_aa: CASSIAGINQPQHF; cdr3_nt: TGTGCCAGTAGTATAGCAGGGATCAATCAGCCCCAGCATTTT
j_call: TRBJ2-3; clone_size: -; v_call: TRBV4-3; d_call: TRBD2; cdr3_aa: CASSQVTGTSYYF; cdr3_nt: TGCGCCAGCAGCCAAGTCACCGGGACTAGTTATTATTTT
j_call: TRBJ1-1; clone_size: -; v_call: TRBV12-5; d_call: -; cdr3_aa: CASATRTFMNTEAFF; cdr3_nt: TGTGCTAGTGCCACCCGGACATTCATGAACACTGAAGCTTTCTTT
j_call: TRBJ1-2; clone_size: -; v_call: TRBV2; d_call: -; cdr3_aa: CASPLSQGYGYTF; cdr3_nt: TGTGCCAGCCCGTTGTCCCAAGGGTATGGCTACACCTTC
j_call: TRBJ1-5; clone_size: -; v_call: TRBV27; d_call: -; cdr3_aa: CASSLFSVFGNQPQHF; cdr3_nt: TGTGCCAGCAGTTTATTCTCCGTTTTTGGGAATCAGCCCCAGCATTTT
j_call: TRBJ2-7; clone_size: -; v_call: TRBV7-2; d_call: TRBD2; cdr3_aa: CASSLATSRPAYEQYF; cdr3_nt: TGTGCCAGCAGCTTAGCGACTAGCCGTCCCGCCTACGAGCAGTACTTC
j_call: TRBJ1-1; clone_size: -; v_call: TRBV19; d_call: -; cdr3_aa: CASSTDRTNTEAFF; cdr3_nt: TGTGCCAGTAGTACGGACAGAACGAACACTGAAGCTTTCTTT
j_call: TRBJ1-2; clone_size: -; v_call: TRBV5-1; d_call: -; cdr3_aa: CASTVGSLRGYTF; cdr3_nt: TGCGCCAGCACCGTGGGGTCGTTGAGGGGCTACACCTTC
j_call: TRBJ2-7; clone_size: once; v_call: TRBV5-8; d_call: -; cdr3_aa: CASSTPGLIYEQYF; cdr3_nt: TGTGCCAGCAGCACCCCGGGACTTATCTACGAGCAGTACTTC
j_call: TRBJ1-4; clone_size: -; v_call: TRBV10-3; d_call: TRBD1; cdr3_aa: CAIRPGQGGTNEKLFF; cdr3_nt: TGTGCCATCAGACCGGGACAGGGGGGAACTAATGAAAAACTGTTTTTT
j_call: TRBJ2-5; clone_size: -; v_call: TRBV7-8; d_call: TRBD2; cdr3_aa: CASSPKSSGGASQETQYF; cdr3_nt: TGTGCCAGCAGCCCCAAATCTAGCGGGGGGGCATCACAGGAGACCCAGTACTTC
j_call: TRBJ2-1; clone_size: -; v_call: TRBV5-5; d_call: -; cdr3_aa: CASSLSYGYEQFF; cdr3_nt: TGTGCCAGCAGCTTAAGTTATGGCTATGAGCAGTTCTTC
j_call: TRBJ1-2; clone_size: once; v_call: TRBV4-2; d_call: -; cdr3_aa: CASSQDLAFGYTF; cdr3_nt: TGTGCCAGCAGCCAAGATTTGGCATTTGGCTACACCTTC
j_call: TRBJ1-5; clone_size: -; v_call: TRBV28; d_call: -; cdr3_aa: CASSLGGGASNQPQHF; cdr3_nt: TGTGCCAGCAGTTTAGGGGGGGGAGCGAGCAATCAGCCCCAGCATTTT
j_call: TRBJ1-5; clone_size: -; v_call: TRBV28; d_call: -; cdr3_aa: CASSSPVPGRARVAAGGQPQHF; cdr3_nt: TGTGCCAGCAGTTCCCCCGTACCAGGCCGGGCAAGAGTAGCAGCAGGAGGTCAGCCCCAGCATTTT
j_call: TRBJ1-3; clone_size: -; v_call: TRBV28; d_call: -; cdr3_aa: CASSFRGFKGNTIYF; cdr3_nt: TGTGCCAGCAGTTTTAGAGGCTTCAAGGGAAACACCATATATTTT
j_call: TRBJ1-1; clone_size: few; v_call: TRBV6-1; d_call: -; cdr3_aa: CASSGGFCVGAFF; cdr3_nt: TGTGCCAGCAGTGGGGGCTTTTGCGTTGGAGCTTTCTTT
j_call: TRBJ1-2; clone_size: -; v_call: TRBV5-1; d_call: TRBD1; cdr3_aa: CASSPGTGDNYGYTF; cdr3_nt: TGCGCCAGCAGCCCCGGGACAGGGGATAACTATGGCTACACCTTC
j_call: TRBJ1-2; clone_size: once; v_call: TRBV7-6; d_call: TRBD1; cdr3_aa: CASSSPLTGGYGYTF; cdr3_nt: TGTGCCAGCAGCTCCCCCCTCACAGGGGGCTATGGCTACACCTTC
j_call: TRBJ1-1; clone_size: -; v_call: TRBV9; d_call: TRBD1; cdr3_aa: CASSEGSGGNTEAFF; cdr3_nt: TGTGCCAGCAGCGAGGGGTCAGGGGGTAACACTGAAGCTTTCTTT
j_call: TRBJ1-4; clone_size: once; v_call: TRBV9; d_call: -; cdr3_aa: CASSAPQHRAEATNEKLFF; cdr3_nt: TGTGCCAGCAGCGCCCCCCAACACAGGGCAGAGGCAACTAATGAAAAACTGTTTTTT
j_call: TRBJ2-1; clone_size: -; v_call: TRBV30; d_call: -; cdr3_aa: CAWTVVDEQFF; cdr3_nt: TGTGCCTGGACCGTCGTTGATGAGCAGTTCTTC